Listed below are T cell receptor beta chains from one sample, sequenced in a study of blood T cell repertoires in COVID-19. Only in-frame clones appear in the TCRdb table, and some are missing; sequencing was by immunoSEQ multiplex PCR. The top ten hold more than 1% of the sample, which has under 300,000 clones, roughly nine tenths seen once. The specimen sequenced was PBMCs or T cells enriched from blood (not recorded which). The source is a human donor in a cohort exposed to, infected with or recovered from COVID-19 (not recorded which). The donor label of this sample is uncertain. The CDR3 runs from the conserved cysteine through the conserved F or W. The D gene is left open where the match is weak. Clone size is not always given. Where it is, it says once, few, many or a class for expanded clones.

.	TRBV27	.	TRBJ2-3	TGTGCCAGCAGCTCGACAGCTTTCGTTGCAGATACGCAGTATTTT	CASSSTAFVADTQYF
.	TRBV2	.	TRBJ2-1	TGTGCCAGCAGTGCGCAGGGGGGTTACAATGAGCAGTTCTTC	CASSAQGGYNEQFF
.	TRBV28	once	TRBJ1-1	TGTGCCAGCAGCCAAGGGGGAGCAGGGCGCGCTTTCTTT	CASSQGGAGRAFF
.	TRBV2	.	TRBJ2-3	TGTGCCAGCAGTGGGGGTAGCGGAGCTAGCACAGATACGCAGTATTTT	CASSGGSGASTDTQYF
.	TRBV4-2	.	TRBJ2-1	TGTGCCAGCAGCCATCACTTAGGGGGGGGGCCACGTGAGCAGTTCTTC	CASSHHLGGGPREQFF
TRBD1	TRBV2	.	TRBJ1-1	TGTGCCAGCAGGCCGGGACAGGCGCCGAACACTGAAGCTTTCTTT	CASRPGQAPNTEAFF
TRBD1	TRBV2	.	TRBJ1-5	TGTGCCAGCTCCGGGACAGTCGATAGCAATCAGCCCCAGCATTTT	CASSGTVDSNQPQHF
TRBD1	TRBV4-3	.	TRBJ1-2	TGCGCCAGCAGCCAAGTCGTACAGGGGGCGAGTGGCTACACCTTC	CASSQVVQGASGYTF
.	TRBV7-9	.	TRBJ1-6	TGTGCCAGCAGCTTAGTAGGGGTAAATTCACCCCTCCACTTT	CASSLVGVNSPLHF
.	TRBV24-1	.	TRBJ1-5	TGTGCCACCAGTGATTTCGACGGGGACAATCAGCCCCAGCATTTT	CATSDFDGDNQPQHF
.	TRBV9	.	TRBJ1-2	TGTGCCAGCAGCTCCTCCGGGGGGGGCAACTATGGCTACACCTTC	CASSSSGGGNYGYTF
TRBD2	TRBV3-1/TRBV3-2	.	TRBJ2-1	TGTGCCAGCAGCCGAAGCGGGGGGCCCGAAGAGCAGTTCTTC	CASSRSGGPEEQFF
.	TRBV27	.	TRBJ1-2	TGTGCCAGCACCTCGGCCGGGACTAACTATGGCTACACCTTC	CASTSAGTNYGYTF
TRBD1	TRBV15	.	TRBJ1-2	TGTGCCACCAGCAGAGAAAGGACAGGTTCATATGGCTACACCTTC	CATSRERTGSYGYTF
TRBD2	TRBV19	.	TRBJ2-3	TGTGCCAGTAGTCTTCTCAGCGGGGGCGCCGTGGATACGCAGTATTTT	CASSLLSGGAVDTQYF
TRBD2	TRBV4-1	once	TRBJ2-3	TGCGCCAGCAGCCAAGGACTAGCGGCTAGCACAGATACGCAGTATTTT	CASSQGLAASTDTQYF
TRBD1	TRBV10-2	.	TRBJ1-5	TGCGCCAGCAGATCCGGGACAGAAAGGAATCAGCCCCAGCATTTT	CASRSGTERNQPQHF
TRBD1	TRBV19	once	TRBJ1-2	TGTGCCAGTAGCTCAACAGGGGGCAGAGGCTACACCTTC	CASSSTGGRGYTF
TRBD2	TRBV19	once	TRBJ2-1	TGTGCCAGTAGTATGGGGACTAGTTATGAGCAGTTCTTC	CASSMGTSYEQFF
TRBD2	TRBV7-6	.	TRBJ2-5	TGTGCCAGCAGCCCCCCCTCCGGACTAGCGGGGGGGCAAGAGACCCAGTACTTC	CASSPPSGLAGGQETQYF
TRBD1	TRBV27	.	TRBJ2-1	TGTGCCAGCAGTTTTGCCGGGACAGGCTACAATGAGCAGTTCTTC	CASSFAGTGYNEQFF
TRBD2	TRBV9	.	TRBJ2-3	TGTGCCAGCAGCGTAGGACTAGCGGGGGGGACCTCTAGCACAGATACGCAGTATTTT	CASSVGLAGGTSSTDTQYF
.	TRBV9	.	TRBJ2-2	TGTGCCAGCAGCTATAGCGTGTCCACCGGGGAGCTGTTTTTT	CASSYSVSTGELFF
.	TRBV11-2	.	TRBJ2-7	TGTGCCAGCAGCTTAGAAGCGGTCTGGAGGTCCGCCTACGAGCAGTACTTC	CASSLEAVWRSAYEQYF
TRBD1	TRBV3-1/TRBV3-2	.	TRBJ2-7	TGTGCCAGCAGCCAAGGGTTGGGGACAGGGGTGTACTTC	CASSQGLGTGVYF
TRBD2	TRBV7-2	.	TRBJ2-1	TGTGCCAGCAGCGCCTTACTAGCGGGGGGCGACAATGAGCAGTTCTTC	CASSALLAGGDNEQFF
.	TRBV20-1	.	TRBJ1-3	TGCAGTGCTAGTCCCAGGACAAGCGGAAACACCATATATTTT	CSASPRTSGNTIYF
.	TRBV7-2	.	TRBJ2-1	TGTGCCAGCAGCTTCGAGGACACGGCCTACAATGAGCAGTTCTTC	CASSFEDTAYNEQFF
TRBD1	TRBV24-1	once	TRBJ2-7	TGTGCCACCAGTGGTTGGACAGGGCGGAACTACGAGCAGTACTTC	CATSGWTGRNYEQYF
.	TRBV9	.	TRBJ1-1	TGTGCCAGCAGCGTTTCTAGGGGGACTGAAGCTTTCTTT	CASSVSRGTEAFF
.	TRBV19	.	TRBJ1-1	TGTGCCAGTAGTATACGGGAAGCCCAAATTGAAGCTTTCTTT	CASSIREAQIEAFF
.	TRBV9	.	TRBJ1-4	TGTGCCAGCAGCCCAACCGGTACAACTAATGAAAAACTGTTTTTT	CASSPTGTTNEKLFF
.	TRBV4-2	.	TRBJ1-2	TGTGCCAGCAGCCTCCGGGGGGGGCCAGACTATGGCTACACCTTC	CASSLRGGPDYGYTF
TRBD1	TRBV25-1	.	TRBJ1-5	TGTGCCAGCAGTGAATCAACAGGGGGTAAGGCCAATCAGCCCCAGCATTTT	CASSESTGGKANQPQHF
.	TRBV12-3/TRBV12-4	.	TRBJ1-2	TGTGCCAGCAGTGAATACGTCAGGAATGGCTACACCTTC	CASSEYVRNGYTF
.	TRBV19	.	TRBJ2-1	TGTGCCAGTATCCCAGCGGTCACGAGCTCCTACAATGAGCAGTTCTTC	CASIPAVTSSYNEQFF
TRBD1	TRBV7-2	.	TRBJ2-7	TGTGCCAGCAGCTTATTTGGGACAGTGAAATACGAGCAGTACTTC	CASSLFGTVKYEQYF
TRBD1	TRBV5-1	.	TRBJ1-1	TGCGCCAGCAGCTCCTTAGGACAGGGGAACACTGAAGCTTTCTTT	CASSSLGQGNTEAFF
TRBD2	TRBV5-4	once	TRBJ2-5	TGTGCCAGCAGCTTGTCTGGCGGGGGGCCCCAAGAGACCCAGTACTTC	CASSLSGGGPQETQYF
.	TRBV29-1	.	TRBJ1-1	TGCAGCGGAGGGATCAACACTGAAGCTTTCTTT	CSGGINTEAFF
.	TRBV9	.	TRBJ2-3	TGTGCCAGCAGCGTAGATGGGAGGACAGATACGCAGTATTTT	CASSVDGRTDTQYF
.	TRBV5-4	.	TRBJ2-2	TGTGCCAGCTCCTATGACACCGGGGAGCTGTTTTTT	CASSYDTGELFF
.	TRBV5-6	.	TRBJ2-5	TGTGCCAGCACAGACAGGCCCGAGACCCAGTACTTC	CASTDRPETQYF
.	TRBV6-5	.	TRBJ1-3	TGTGCCAGCAGTTACTCTGGAGGATACTCTGGAAACACCATATATTTT	CASSYSGGYSGNTIYF
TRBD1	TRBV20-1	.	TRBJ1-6	TGCAGTGCTAGTGGACAGGGTTCGGGTTCACCCCTCCACTTT	CSASGQGSGSPLHF
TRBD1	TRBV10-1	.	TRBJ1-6	TGCGCCAGTTCTAGACAGGGGAATTCACCCCTCCACTTT	CASSRQGNSPLHF
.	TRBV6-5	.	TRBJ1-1	TGTGCCAGCAAGTTTACAGAAGCTTTCTTT	CASKFTEAFF
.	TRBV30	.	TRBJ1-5	TGTGCCTGGAGTGAGGGGGTGTTTCAGCCCCAGCATTTT	CAWSEGVFQPQHF
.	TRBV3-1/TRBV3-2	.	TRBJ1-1	TGTGCCAGCAGCCAAGATAGTGGGACAACGAACACTGAAGCTTTCTTT	CASSQDSGTTNTEAFF
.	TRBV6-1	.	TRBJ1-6	TGTGCCAGCAGTGAAGACAGGGCGTCACCCCTCCACTTT	CASSEDRASPLHF
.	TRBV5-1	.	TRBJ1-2	TGCGCCAGCAGCTTACAGAATTTTTATGGCTACACCTTC	CASSLQNFYGYTF
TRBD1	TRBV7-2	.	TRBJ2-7	TGTGCCAGCAGCCCGCGTGGACAGGGTGCGGCAAACGAGCAGTACTTC	CASSPRGQGAANEQYF
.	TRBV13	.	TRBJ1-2	TGTGCCAGCAGCTTCAGGGGAGAAGCTAACTATGGCTACACCTTC	CASSFRGEANYGYTF
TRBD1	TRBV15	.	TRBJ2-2	TGTGCCACCAGGGACAGGGCAACCGGGGAGCTGTTTTTT	CATRDRATGELFF